This entry lists 15 T cell receptor beta chains sequenced from one sample in a study of control samples from healthy donors and cancer patients. Clones were read by immunoSEQ multiplex PCR, and TCRdb kept only the in-frame ones, dropping some. The sample contains approximately 99,000 clones, 70% to 85% of which appear only once. The material sequenced was blood. These receptors were taken from a man aged 18-30 years in good health.

This clone was observed a handful of times. The rearrangement joins TRBV5-1 to TRBJ1-6; D perhaps matches TRBD1 (6 bases). Trimming pared 4 bases from V and 10 bases from J, leaving 18 bases between. This CDR3 region has 15 residues. Looked up from germline, CDR1 is SGHRS and CDR2 is YFSETQ. The CDR3 nucleotides are TGCGCCAGCAGCCGCGACACAGGGTCAGGCTCACCCCTCCACTTT. This codes for CASSRDTGSGSPLHF. Using reference TRBV5-1 and TRBJ1-6 for the parts outside the CDR3, the full variable domain is KAGVTQTPRYLIKTRGQQVTLSCSPISGHRSVSWYQQTPGQGLQFLFEYFSETQRNKGNFPGRFSGRQFSNSRSEMNVSTLELGDSALYLCASSRDTGSGSPLHFGNGTRLTVT.

This clone showed up just once. The chain carries TRBV6-6 and TRBJ2-1, with TRBD1 matching over 8 bases. This CDR3 contains 14 residues. CDR1 and CDR2 (germline): MNHNY, SVGAGI (reference sequence). The ends lost 5 bases at V and 1 base at J; junction bases unmatched: 1. The CDR3 sequence: CASSRTGSYNEQFF. CDR3 bases: TGTGCCAGCAGTAGGACAGGGTCCTACAATGAGCAGTTCTTC.

The V gene is TRBV25-1, the J gene TRBJ2-6; possible D gene TRBD2, 6 bases. This CDR3 has 18 amino acids. The V end was cut by 9 bases, the J end by 2 bases, with 23 bases between. Germline CDR1 and CDR2: MGHDK and SYGVNS. CDR3 sequence: CASKGAGPKLPGANVLTF. For the CDR3, the DNA is TGTGCCAGTAAAGGCGCGGGACCAAAATTACCTGGGGCCAACGTCCTGACTTTC.

The J gene is TRBJ1-1, the V gene TRBV14, with D possibly TRBD1 on 6 matching bases. Germline assignment: CDR1 SGHDN and CDR2 FVKESK. The CDR3 extends over 15 amino acids. V gave up 0 bases and J gave up 3 bases, with 11 bases separating them. DNA for the CDR3: TGTGCCAGCAGCCAAGATTGGCCAGGGGACACTGAAGCTTTCTTT. It specifies CASSQDWPGDTEAFF.

The rearrangement links TRBV25-1 to TRBJ2-1, with D possibly being TRBD2 (8 bases). Deletions cut 4 bases from V and 6 bases from J, with 19 bases between. Germline assignment: CDR1 MGHDK and CDR2 SYGVNS. This CDR3 comprises 16 residues. As DNA, the CDR3 is TGTGCCAGCAGTGTCGGGGGACAGCGGGAGCCCAATGAGCAGTTCTTC. As protein: CASSVGGQREPNEQFF.

This sequence joins TRBV7-6 and TRBJ2-1; D is ambiguous. The CDR3 loop spans 13 amino acids. Germline loops: CDR1 SGHVS, CDR2 FNYEAQ. The germline V and J ends were trimmed by 0 bases and 7 bases, with 7 bases remaining between them. The CDR3 nucleotides read TGTGCCAGCAGCTTAGCGCTCCGAAATGAGCAGTTCTTC. Protein: CASSLALRNEQFF.

Concerning this clone: Its ends do not fully match the called genes, so a read error is possible. This sequence joins TRBV9 and TRBJ1-2, with a possible D match to TRBD1 (5 bases). From germline, CDR1 is SGDLS and CDR2 YYNGEE. The CDR3 contains 14 residues. The CDR3: CASSVSREYDFLSF. The CDR3 nucleotides read TGTGCCAGCAGCGTGTCCAGGGAGTATGACTTTCTCTCCTTC.

The J gene is TRBJ2-2, the V gene TRBV5-1, with D possibly being TRBD1 (6 bases). Between the trimmed V and J ends, which lost 2 bases and 4 bases, there was a span of 24 bases. The CDR3 runs to 19 residues. In germline, CDR1 is SGHRS, CDR2 YFSETQ. CDR3 region: CASSFKPSRQVVSTGELFF. CDR3 in DNA: TGCGCCAGCAGCTTTAAGCCTTCCCGACAGGTAGTCAGCACCGGGGAGCTGTTTTTT.

The chain recombines TRBV12-3 or TRBV12-4 with TRBJ2-1, with D unclear. The V and J ends lost 4 bases and 2 bases respectively, with 0 bases between them. The CDR3 contains 11 residues. The CDR3 DNA sequence: TGTGCCAGCAGTTCCTACAATGAGCAGTTCTTC. Its protein is CASSSYNEQFF.

This chain connects TRBV6-2 or TRBV6-3 to TRBJ1-5; the match to TRBD1 covers 8 bases. CDR1 MNHEY and CDR2 SVGEGT come from the germline V gene. CDR3 length: 16 amino acids. V shed 5 bases, J shed 2 bases, and the junction held 8 bases outside the gene matches. In DNA, the CDR3 is TGTGCCAGCAGTCATCCGACAGGGGTTGGCAATCAGCCCCAGCATTTT. It translates to CASSHPTGVGNQPQHF.

A few counts support this clone. The genes are TRBV10-3 and TRBJ1-2, with D possibly TRBD1 on 6 matching bases. Germline V CDR1 and CDR2: ENHRY, SYGVKD. The CDR3 loop spans 15 amino acids. V was cut by 10 bases and J by 0 bases, with 18 bases left in between. CDR3 coding DNA: TGTGCCACAGCAGCTCCAGGGGAGGCTAACTATGGCTACACCTTC. It is translated as CATAAPGEANYGYTF.

The V and J genes are TRBV29-1 and TRBJ2-1; D is unclear. V dropped 0 bases and J dropped 9 bases, with 9 bases sitting between them. The CDR3 runs 12 residues. Germline CDR1 reads SQVTM; CDR2 reads ANQGSEA. The CDR3 DNA is TGCAGCGTTGAAGATCCCTGGGGTGAGCAGTTCTTC. This translates into CSVEDPWGEQFF.

This clone was seen a single time. This chain connects TRBV19 to TRBJ2-1; D possibly corresponds to TRBD1 (6 bases). Trimming removed 5 bases from V and 10 bases from J, with 18 bases in between. The germline gives CDR1 LNHDA, CDR2 SQIVND (reference sequence). There are 14 residues in the CDR3. The CDR3 coding sequence is TGTGCCAGTAGTGTAGGGACACAGACTAAAGAGCAGTTCTTC. Its protein is CASSVGTQTKEQFF.

The chain recombines TRBV18 with TRBJ1-1, with D perhaps matching TRBD1 (5 bases). This CDR3 spans 12 amino acids. The germline V gene encodes CDR1 KGHSH and CDR2 LQKENI. V was clipped by 4 bases and J by 6 bases, with 9 bases between them. In nucleotides, the CDR3 is TGTGCCAGCTCACAGGGGTTGCCTGAAGCTTTCTTT. Encoded protein: CASSQGLPEAFF. The variable domain in full, completed from reference TRBV18 and TRBJ1-1, reads NAGVMQNPRHLVRRRGQEARLRCSPMKGHSHVYWYRQLPEEGLKFMVYLQKENIIDESGMPKERFSAEFPKEGPSILRIQQVVRGDSAAYFCASSQGLPEAFFGQGTRLTVV.

The CDR3 is CASSPYRGTISNTEAFF. CDR3 bases: TGTGCCAGCAGTCCCTACAGGGGGACGATCTCGAACACTGAAGCTTTCTTT. The chain combines TRBV28 with TRBJ1-1, with 8 nucleotides matching TRBD1. The germline V gene has CDR1 MDHEN and CDR2 SYDVKM. J lost 1 base, V lost 5 bases, and 12 bases had no gene match. This CDR3 comprises 17 residues.